The rows below give T cell receptor beta chains drawn from one sample of a study of T cells in Graves' hyperthyroidism and ophthalmopathy. TCRdb reanalysed the multiplex PCR reads using MiXCR and keeps one entry per CDR3 protein. The sample includes a few hundred thousand distinct CDR3 sequences, roughly 18% of them seen just once. Sequenced sample: blood. Source of these receptors: a woman in her forties or fifties with Graves' hyperthyroidism. Both conserved end residues are part of each CDR3. D genes are given only for firm matches. Only part of the rows carry a size: once, few, many, or a class if the clone is expanded.

V gene	J gene	clone size	D gene	CDR3 DNA	CDR3 protein
TRBV20-1	TRBJ1-3	few	TRBD1	TGCAGTGCCCCAGACAGGGGAGAGAACACCATATATTTT	CSAPDRGENTIYF
TRBV2	TRBJ2-1	-	-	TGTGCCAGCAGTGGAGAGTGGGGGCGTGAGCAGTTCTTC	CASSGEWGREQFF
TRBV2	TRBJ1-2	-	-	TGTGCCAGCACATATAGGGGAGCCTATGACTACACCTTC	CASTYRGAYDYTF
TRBV28	TRBJ2-7	-	TRBD2	TGTGCCAGCGGCTCAACTAGCGGGAGTGCGCGACAGTACTTC	CASGSTSGSARQYF
TRBV19	TRBJ1-2	once	-	TGTGCCAGTAGTATATCCGGACAGAAAAATTATGGCTACACCTTC	CASSISGQKNYGYTF
TRBV12-3/TRBV12-4	TRBJ2-7	few	TRBD1	TGTGCCAGCAGCCGCCCGAGGGGACAGGGGTCTCACGAGCAGTACTTC	CASSRPRGQGSHEQYF
TRBV18	TRBJ1-3	-	-	TGTGCCAGCTCACCACTTCGACAGCACTCTGGAAACACCATATATTTT	CASSPLRQHSGNTIYF
TRBV29-1	TRBJ2-1	-	-	TGCAGCGTTGCGGGTGGGGGAGGGGGAGAATACTACAATGAGCAGTTCTTC	CSVAGGGGGEYYNEQFF
TRBV6-1	TRBJ2-5	many	-	TGTGCCAGCAGTGTACCCGGGCGGGAGACCCAGTACTTC	CASSVPGRETQYF
TRBV3-1	TRBJ1-1	many	-	TGTGCCAGCAGCCAAGGAAGTTATGAAGCTTTCTTT	CASSQGSYEAFF
TRBV10-3	TRBJ2-7	-	-	TGTGCCATCAGCGGGGACTCCTACGAGCAGTACTTC	CAISGDSYEQYF
TRBV28	TRBJ2-7	-	TRBD2	TGTGCCAGCAGTTTAGGGACTAGCCAGTACGAGCAGTACTTC	CASSLGTSQYEQYF
TRBV5-6	TRBJ1-2	-	-	TGTGCCAGCAGCCCTGGGAACAGATTAAACTATGGCTACACCTTC	CASSPGNRLNYGYTF
TRBV2	TRBJ2-1	many	-	TGTGCCAGCAGCCGCCAAGTAGACAATGAGCAGTTCTTC	CASSRQVDNEQFF
TRBV20-1	TRBJ1-2	-	-	TGCAGTGCTTACGACACCTCCCGTATCTATGGCTACACCTTC	CSAYDTSRIYGYTF
TRBV19	TRBJ2-2	-	TRBD1	TGTGCCACCGGGACAGGGCGGATCTCGGACACCGGGGAGCTGTTTTTT	CATGTGRISDTGELFF
TRBV2	TRBJ1-5	many	-	TGTGCCAGCAGCCGTGGGCCCAGAGATCAGCCCCAGCATTTT	CASSRGPRDQPQHF
TRBV6-5	TRBJ2-5	few	TRBD1	TGTGCCAGCAGTTACTCTTACAGGGGAGAAGAGACCCAGTACTTC	CASSYSYRGEETQYF
TRBV20-1	TRBJ2-7	many	TRBD2	TGCAGTGCTAGCACTAGCGGGAGGGCCTACGAGCAGTACTTC	CSASTSGRAYEQYF
TRBV3-1	TRBJ2-6	many	-	TGTGCCAGCGGGGATCTTGGGGCCAACGTCCTGACTTTC	CASGDLGANVLTF
TRBV12-3/TRBV12-4	TRBJ1-1	many	-	TGTGCCAGCAGTTTAAGGCAGGCCACTGAAGCTTTCTTT	CASSLRQATEAFF
TRBV30	TRBJ2-3	-	-	TGTGCCTGGACCCTGGGGGTCACAGATACGCAGTATTTT	CAWTLGVTDTQYF
TRBV28	TRBJ2-7	many	TRBD2	TGTGCCAGCAGTCTCCTAGCGGGAGCCTACGAGCAGTACTTC	CASSLLAGAYEQYF
TRBV6-1	TRBJ2-1	-	-	TGTGCCAGCCAGCGCCCCTCAGACGGTGAGCAGTTCTTC	CASQRPSDGEQFF
TRBV20-1	TRBJ2-3	many	TRBD2	TGCTCGGGGGGGACCACGGGTACGCAGTATTTT	CSGGTTGTQYF
TRBV6-1	TRBJ2-7	many	-	TGTGCCAGCAGCCCTGACGGCGGATCCTACGAGCAGTACTTC	CASSPDGGSYEQYF
TRBV20-1	TRBJ2-1	few	TRBD2	TGCAGTGCTAGAAACCAGCGGGAGGGCCCGGGCAATGAGCAGTTCTTC	CSARNQREGPGNEQFF
TRBV7-9	TRBJ1-4	few	-	TGTGCCAGCAGCTCAACCGGGCCGGTCGATGAAAAACTGTTTTTT	CASSSTGPVDEKLFF
TRBV18	TRBJ1-4	few	-	TGTGCCAGCTCCCCTAAGGGCGGAGAAAAACTGTTTTTT	CASSPKGGEKLFF
TRBV18	TRBJ2-1	-	TRBD2	TGTGCCAGCTCACCACCGGGGAGGGAGAATGAGCAGTTCTTC	CASSPPGRENEQFF
TRBV20-1	TRBJ2-3	few	TRBD2	TGCAGTGCTAGAACCAGCGGGAGCGGGGGAACGCAGTATTTT	CSARTSGSGGTQYF
TRBV24-1	TRBJ2-1	-	TRBD2	TGTGCCACCAGTGATCCGACTAGCGGCTCCTACAATGAGCAGTTCTTC	CATSDPTSGSYNEQFF
TRBV18	TRBJ2-1	many	-	TGTGCCAGCTCCCCCTCGGGGGCAAGGAATGAGCAGTTCTTC	CASSPSGARNEQFF
TRBV6-1	TRBJ2-1	many	TRBD2	TGTGCCAGCAGTGAAGCGGCGGGGGGGCGGAATGAGCAGTTCTTC	CASSEAAGGRNEQFF
TRBV11-1	TRBJ2-6	many	TRBD1	TGTGCCAGCAGCCCAAGTGACAGGGGGGGATACTCTGGGGCCAACGTCCTGACTTTC	CASSPSDRGGYSGANVLTF
TRBV19	TRBJ1-1	many	-	TGTGCCAGTAGTCACATGAGTCGGAACACTGAAGCTTTCTTT	CASSHMSRNTEAFF
TRBV28	TRBJ2-7	many	-	TGTGCCAGCAGTTCCGGGTTGCACGAGCAGTACTTC	CASSSGLHEQYF
TRBV3-1	TRBJ2-4	-	TRBD2	TGTGCCAGCAGCCTGACGGGACTAACCAAAAACATTCAGTACTTC	CASSLTGLTKNIQYF
TRBV6-1	TRBJ1-2	-	-	TGTGCCAGCAGCCAATGGGTTAACTATGGCTACACCTTC	CASSQWVNYGYTF